The table lists the clone carrying this TCR beta chain with a count of one. Its matching antigen is unknown. This table comes from immunoSEQ multiplex PCR, and its TCRdb copy is limited to in-frame clones, with some not included. The table shows approximately 70,000 clones, with around 82% occurring only once. The data derive from a study of graft-versus-host responses after intestinal transplantation. Study overall: The recipients all started with anti-thymocyte globulin induction and then took tacrolimus and steroids for two to four years.

Findings of the study overall: Early declines in HvG clones that occurred post-transplant were associated with peak circulating GvH clone levels. High graft-versus-host to host-versus-graft T cell clonal ratios marked allografts of patients with graft-donor macrochimerism. Present in recipient marrow, GvH clones included some that appeared first in ileum or blood.

This CDR3 contains 14 residues. Germline-derived CDR1 and CDR2 are SGHRS and YFSETQ. V was pared by 0 bases and J by 7 bases, with 10 bases between. The receptor was derived from a human donor who was the organ donor for an intestinal transplant. The chain employs TRBV5-1 and TRBJ1-4; D gene unclear. This sample comprised unstimulated CD4+ T cells sorted from spleen or lymph node cells, obtained before transplant. The CDR3 region has the DNA TGCGCCAGCAGCTTGGCTGGGGAGAGTGAAAAACTGTTTTTT. Translation gives CASSLAGESEKLFF.